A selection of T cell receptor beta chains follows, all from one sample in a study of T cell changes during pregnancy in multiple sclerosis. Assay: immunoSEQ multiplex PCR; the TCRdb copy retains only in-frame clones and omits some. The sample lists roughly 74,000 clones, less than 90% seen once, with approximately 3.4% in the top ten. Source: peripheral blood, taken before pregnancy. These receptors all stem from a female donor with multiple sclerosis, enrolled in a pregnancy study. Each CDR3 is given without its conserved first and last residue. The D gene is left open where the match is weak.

ASSSQRGGTYEQY	TRBV7-2	TRBJ2-7	TRBD2
ASSPGLASSYEQY	TRBV19	TRBJ2-7	NA
ASSYGLGEGVQY	TRBV6-5	TRBJ2-4	NA
ASSPPPAPGTEAF	TRBV6-5	TRBJ1-1	NA
ASSATGGGYEQY	TRBV6-1	TRBJ2-7	TRBD1
ASSVGAAAYEQY	TRBV9	TRBJ2-7	NA
ASSRTGGRETQY	TRBV14	TRBJ2-5	TRBD1
ASSELAGGYNEQF	TRBV6-1	TRBJ2-1	TRBD2
ASSYLNEKLF	TRBV6-5	TRBJ1-4	NA
ATSPGGPSNNSPLH	TRBV5-1	TRBJ1-6	NA
ASSLRQGMSGNTIY	TRBV7-2	TRBJ1-3	TRBD1
ASSPLSGAGSHREQF	TRBV10-2	TRBJ2-1	TRBD2
ASSPSAGWNLPQH	TRBV6-6	TRBJ1-5	NA
ASSRGRGNHNEQF	TRBV19	TRBJ2-1	TRBD2
ASSPPGLAGVNEQF	TRBV18	TRBJ2-1	TRBD2
ASSDQGVSGNTIY	TRBV6-1	TRBJ1-3	NA
ASSQQNQETQY	TRBV27	TRBJ2-5	NA
ASIDSLFGYT	TRBV2	TRBJ1-2	NA
ASSYGGQTYEQY	TRBV5-4	TRBJ2-7	NA
ASSQDWGVRYNEQF	TRBV4-3	TRBJ2-1	NA
ASSTQGQTYGYT	TRBV19	TRBJ1-2	NA
ASSPGLAGETQY	TRBV5-1	TRBJ2-5	TRBD2
ASSSQQVRKLF	TRBV7-9	TRBJ1-4	NA
ASSAQGNTEAF	TRBV7-9	TRBJ1-1	NA
ASSWGQGAGYEQY	TRBV5-6	TRBJ2-7	TRBD1
ARVLGLGYEQY	TRBV5-3	TRBJ2-7	TRBD2